Below, one TCR beta chain is given with its context. CDR1 is SGHRS, CDR2 YFSETQ, per germline. The CDR3 has 15 residues. V dropped 0 bases and J dropped 4 bases, with 13 bases sitting between them. Clones were read by immunoSEQ multiplex PCR, and TCRdb kept only the in-frame ones, dropping some. The table shows tens of thousands of clones, with about four fifths occurring only once. These data belong to a study of PD-L1 blockade in urothelial cancer. Documented time point: pretreatment peripheral blood. The sequence came from a man in his 70s with urothelial cancer. The J gene is TRBJ1-1, the V gene TRBV5-1; D remains ambiguous. Sequenced material: PBMCs, taken around atezolizumab (anti-PD-L1) treatment. Here the CDR3 DNA reads TGCGCCAGCAGCTTGGAAGTCGGTTCGGGCACTGAAGCTTTCTTT. Residues: CASSLEVGSGTEAFF. Supplemented by reference TRBV5-1 and TRBJ1-1, the full variable domain reads KAGVTQTPRYLIKTRGQQVTLSCSPISGHRSVSWYQQTPGQGLQFLFEYFSETQRNKGNFPGRFSGRQFSNSRSEMNVSTLELGDSALYLCASSLEVGSGTEAFFGQGTRLTVV.